The 7 T cell receptor beta chains below all came from one sample that was sequenced in a study of blood T cell repertoires in COVID-19. Using immunoSEQ multiplex PCR, the repertoire was profiled, and TCRdb retains in-frame clones only, with some absent. The top ten hold approximately 7.9% of the sample, which has around 100,000 clones, around 83% seen once. Sequencing input: peripheral blood. The source of these receptors is a man between 65 and 85 years old with acute or convalescent COVID-19.

The chain links TRBV18 to TRBJ2-1, with D unclear. The CDR3 is 12 residues long. Trimming took off 3 bases at V and 5 bases at J, with 5 bases between the two ends. Per germline, CDR1 KGHSH and CDR2 LQKENI. CDR3 DNA sequence: TGTGCCAGCTCACCTAAAAACAATGAGCAGTTCTTC. It is translated as CASSPKNNEQFF.

V and J are TRBV3-1 (or the pseudogene TRBV3-2) and TRBJ2-7, with a possible D match to TRBD1 (6 bases). Per germline, CDR1 LGHDT and CDR2 YNNKEL (reference sequence). Trimming took off 3 bases at V and 2 bases at J, with 11 bases between the two ends. This CDR3 is built from 14 residues. The CDR3 loop is CASSQRQVTYEQYF. CDR3 bases: TGTGCCAGCAGCCAGCGACAGGTAACCTACGAGCAGTACTTC.

The rearrangement uses TRBV9 and TRBJ2-7; D might be TRBD2 (7 bases). Looked up from germline, CDR1 is SGDLS and CDR2 is YYNGEE. Trimming shortened V by 0 bases and J by 4 bases, and 14 bases separated the two germline ends. This CDR3 is built from 15 residues. The CDR3 loop reads CASSVATGGAYEQYF. The CDR3 nucleotides read TGTGCCAGCAGCGTAGCTACGGGGGGCGCATACGAGCAGTACTTC.

The rearrangement links TRBV5-1 to TRBJ2-3, with D possibly being TRBD2 (5 bases). V was trimmed by 7 bases and J by 2 bases, leaving 14 bases between them. The CDR3 totals 14 residues. The germline V gene has CDR1 SGHRS and CDR2 YFSETQ. CDR3 amino acids: CASSGGQSTDTQYF. CDR3 sequence (DNA): TGCGCCAGCTCAGGAGGCCAATCCACAGATACGCAGTATTTT.

This rearrangement joins TRBV5-6 to TRBJ1-6, with D unclear. CDR3 size: 13 residues. V was shortened by 0 bases and J by 7 bases, with 5 bases between the two germline ends. Per the germline V gene, CDR1 is SGHDT and CDR2 is YYEEEE. The CDR3 nucleotides are TGTGCCAGCAGCTTGGACGGGAATTCACCCCTCCACTTT. The encoded protein is CASSLDGNSPLHF. The full variable domain, its missing parts supplied by reference TRBV5-6 and TRBJ1-6, is DAGVTQSPTHLIKTRGQQVTLRCSPKSGHDTVSWYQQALGQGPQFIFQYYEEEERQRGNFPDRFSGHQFPNYSSELNVNALLLGDSALYLCASSLDGNSPLHFGNGTRLTVT.

J is TRBJ2-3 and V is TRBV10-3; D possibly corresponds to TRBD2 (7 bases). V shed 8 bases and J shed 6 bases, with 15 bases lying between them. CDR3 length equals 13 residues. The germline V gene encodes CDR1 ENHRY and CDR2 SYGVKD. The CDR3 DNA follows: TGTGCCATCGGGGGGGCCGGTGGGGATACGCAGTATTTT. As protein: CAIGGAGGDTQYF.

The chain recombines TRBV30 with TRBJ1-1; the match to TRBD1 covers 8 bases. This CDR3 spans 11 amino acids. Germline V gene data show CDR1 as GTSNPN and CDR2 as SVGIG (reference sequence). The CDR3 DNA reads as TGTGCGGGACAGGCAAAGGGTGAAGCTTTCTTT. This gives the protein CAGQAKGEAFF.